This T cell receptor beta chain was observed in a study of PD-L1 blockade in urothelial cancer. Looking at the study overall: Of approximately 30 patients, around 26 were males with bladder-origin urothelial cancer.

The germline V gene has CDR1 MGHRA and CDR2 YSYEKL. Trimming took off 4 bases at V and 6 bases at J, with 16 bases between the two ends. The CDR3 is 16 amino acids. The data were produced by immunoSEQ multiplex PCR, yet TCRdb's version contains in-frame clones alone and is incomplete. The repertoire holds about 45,000 clones, with around 80% as singletons. Specified time point: peripheral blood 6 weeks after treatment start. V is TRBV4-1 and J is TRBJ1-6, with D possibly TRBD1 on 6 matching bases. The sequencing here drew on PBMCs, taken around atezolizumab (anti-PD-L1) treatment. This TCR came from a man aged 55-75 years with urothelial cancer. The CDR3 coding sequence is TGCGCCAGCAGCCCAGCACCGGGACAAACTAATTCACCCCTCCACTTT. Translated, it gives CASSPAPGQTNSPLHF.